These 23 T cell receptor beta chains share one sample of origin, sequenced in a study of cytomegalovirus exposure and HLA in healthy donors. Clones were read by immunoSEQ multiplex PCR, and TCRdb kept only the in-frame ones, dropping some. The table has about 98,000 clones, approximately 94% seen once; the top ten hold roughly 0.9%. The sequencing sample was made of PBMCs. These receptors were taken from a young woman in good health and CMV-seronegative.

The rearrangement uses TRBV4-3 and TRBJ2-3; TRBD2 matches 9 bases. With 1 base clipped from V and 2 bases from J, the junction kept 10 bases outside the gene matches. CDR3 length: 18 amino acids. In germline, CDR1 is LGHNA, CDR2 YSLEER. CDR3 DNA sequence: TGCGCCAGCAGCCAAGTAGTAATTAGCGGGGGTAACACAGATACGCAGTATTTT. This translates into CASSQVVISGGNTDTQYF.

The chain couples TRBV19 to TRBJ2-2; tentative D call: TRBD2 (5 bases). CDR3 length equals 11 residues. Germline values: CDR1 LNHDA, CDR2 SQIVND (reference sequence). V was pared by 7 bases and J by 6 bases, with 6 bases between. This CDR3 is CASMEAGELFF. The DNA for the CDR3 is TGTGCCAGTATGGAGGCCGGGGAGCTGTTTTTT.

The chain has TRBV7-2 and TRBJ1-1, with D possibly TRBD1 on 6 matching bases. The CDR3 has 15 residues. Germline values: CDR1 SGHTA, CDR2 FQGNSA. V was cut by 6 bases and J by 1 base, with 15 bases left in between. CDR3 amino acids: CASRYRVGENTEAFF. CDR3 in DNA: TGTGCCAGCAGGTACAGGGTGGGAGAGAACACTGAAGCTTTCTTT.

CDR3 residues: CASSSTSGPYNEQFF. As DNA, the CDR3 is TGTGCCAGCAGCTCCACTAGCGGACCTTACAATGAGCAGTTCTTC. This chain joins TRBV11-2 and TRBJ2-1; 8 bases align to TRBD2. The trim removed 4 bases at V and 4 bases at J, leaving 6 bases unmatched. Germline lookup yields CDR1 SGHAT and CDR2 FQNNGV. CDR3 length: 15 amino acids.

The gene calls are TRBV5-4 and TRBJ1-2, with D maybe TRBD1 (6 bases). With 4 bases removed from V and 4 bases from J, the gap between germline ends came to 17 bases. This CDR3 comprises 15 residues. Germline CDR1 is SGHNT and CDR2 is YYREEE (reference sequence). The DNA for the CDR3 is TGTGCCAGCAGCGGGGAAGACAGGAAACTCTATGGCTACACCTTC. It is translated as CASSGEDRKLYGYTF.

There are a few counts of this clone. This chain links TRBV5-1 with TRBJ2-2; D unresolved. The CDR3 sequence is 14 residues long. The germline gives CDR1 SGHRS, CDR2 YFSETQ. V was cut by 4 bases and J by 4 bases, with 11 bases left in between. CDR3 nucleotide sequence: TGCGCCAGCAGCGCCCGAGTCGGCACCGGGGAGCTGTTTTTT. Translation: CASSARVGTGELFF.

The CDR3 sequence is CASSASSGRVPYEQYF. The CDR3 DNA reads TGTGCCAGCAGCGCCTCTAGCGGGAGAGTACCGTACGAGCAGTACTTC. The chain combines TRBV9 with TRBJ2-7, with TRBD2 matching 10 bases. This CDR3 has 16 residues. The germline gives CDR1 SGDLS, CDR2 YYNGEE. Losses at the gene ends were 3 bases for V and 4 bases for J; bases not matched to a gene: 10.

The chain has TRBV5-1 and TRBJ2-7; 8 bases are shared with TRBD2. Trimming took 3 bases from V and 0 from J; bases not matched to a gene: 14. The germline V gene encodes CDR1 SGHRS and CDR2 YFSETQ. The length of the CDR3 is 18 residues. The CDR3 protein is CASSSLGGAGGSSYEQYF. In nucleotides, the CDR3 is TGCGCCAGCAGCTCATTAGGAGGGGCGGGGGGAAGCTCCTACGAGCAGTACTTC.

The CDR3 DNA is TGCGCCAGCAGCCAAAATATAGCCTTGAACACTGAAGCTTTCTTT. Its protein is CASSQNIALNTEAFF. The chain recombines TRBV4-1 with TRBJ1-1; D ambiguous. This CDR3 region has 15 residues. V was shortened by 2 bases and J by 0 bases, with 10 bases between the two germline ends. Germline V CDR1 and CDR2: MGHRA, YSYEKL.

This clone was seen a single time. At one boundary the junction diverges from the germline segment, which might be a read error. The rearrangement joins TRBV14 to TRBJ2-5; D perhaps matches TRBD1 (5 bases). This CDR3 contains 12 residues. Germline CDR1 and CDR2: SGHDN and FVKESK. CDR3 DNA sequence: TGTGCCAGCAGCCATACAGGAGAGAACCAGTACTTC. Encoded protein: CASSHTGENQYF. Based on the CDR3 plus reference TRBV14 and TRBJ2-5, the full variable domain is EAGVTQFPSHSVIEKGQTVTLRCDPISGHDNLYWYRRVMGKEIKFLLHFVKESKQDESGMPNNRFLAERTGGTYSTLKVQPAELEDSGVYFCASSHTGENQYFGPGTRLLVL.

The chain couples TRBV9 to TRBJ2-3; D is possibly TRBD2 (6 bases). Germline CDR1 is SGDLS and CDR2 is YYNGEE. V lost 6 bases and J 0 bases, leaving 11 bases between the germline ends. The CDR3 has 14 amino acids. The CDR3 sequence: CASNGGRSTDTQYF. The DNA of the CDR3 is TGTGCCAGCAACGGAGGGAGGAGCACAGATACGCAGTATTTT.

This clone was detected only once. The chain combines TRBV15 with TRBJ1-1, with D unresolved. The CDR3 runs 14 residues. The V end lost 5 bases, the J end lost 0 bases, and 10 bases lay between the germline ends. Germline V CDR1 and CDR2: LNHNV, YYDKDF (reference sequence). The chain's CDR3 is CATSGQFLNTEAFF. The CDR3 DNA reads as TGTGCCACCAGCGGGCAATTTCTGAACACTGAAGCTTTCTTT.

The J gene is TRBJ2-5, the V gene TRBV28, with D perhaps matching TRBD1 (5 bases). The CDR3 spans 12 residues. CDR1 MDHEN and CDR2 SYDVKM come from the germline V gene. V dropped 3 bases and J dropped 5 bases, with 7 bases sitting between them. CDR3 in DNA: TGTGCCAGCAGTTTTAGGGGTGAGACCCAGTACTTC. Protein: CASSFRGETQYF. The full variable domain, with the rest looked up from reference TRBV28 and TRBJ2-5, is DVKVTQSSRYLVKRTGEKVFLECVQDMDHENMFWYRQDPGLGLRLIYFSYDVKMKEKGDIPEGYSVSREKKERFSLILESASTNQTSMYLCASSFRGETQYFGPGTRLLVL.

The gene calls are TRBV7-6 and TRBJ2-5, with 11 bases lining up with TRBD2. Losses at the gene ends were 7 bases for V and 5 bases for J; bases not matched to a gene: 6. CDR1 is SGHVS and CDR2 is FNYEAQ in the germline V gene. The CDR3 totals 14 residues. As DNA, the CDR3 is TGTGCCAGCACCGTAGCGGGAGGGATGGAGACCCAGTACTTC. It specifies CASTVAGGMETQYF.

The chain links TRBV27 to TRBJ2-7; the D is unclear. Germline V gene sequence: CDR1 MNHEY, CDR2 SMNVEV (reference sequence). The CDR3 covers 11 residues. V shed 4 bases and J shed 2 bases, with 3 bases lying between them. CDR3 sequence reads: CASSSAYEQYF. In DNA form, the CDR3 reads TGTGCCAGCAGTTCCGCCTACGAGCAGTACTTC.

The gene calls are TRBV29-1 and TRBJ2-7; TRBD2 matches at 10 bases. With 6 bases clipped from V and 3 bases from J, the junction kept 14 bases outside the gene matches. CDR1 is SQVTM, CDR2 ANQGSEA, per germline. The CDR3 covers 16 residues. This CDR3 is CSVEGASGSGDYEQYF. The CDR3 DNA reads TGCAGCGTCGAGGGCGCTAGCGGGAGTGGGGACTACGAGCAGTACTTC.

This clone was observed a single time. The chain joins TRBV19 to TRBJ2-5; D is unclear. CDR1 is LNHDA, CDR2 SQIVND, per germline (reference sequence). The ends were cut back, 1 base at V and 5 bases at J, with 17 bases in the middle. This CDR3 spans 16 amino acids. The CDR3 DNA reads TGTGCCAGTAGTATAGCCTCGCCGGGTAGGCAGGAGACCCAGTACTTC. Protein product: CASSIASPGRQETQYF. The full variable domain, with the rest looked up from reference TRBV19 and TRBJ2-5, is DGGITQSPKYLFRKEGQNVTLSCEQNLNHDAMYWYRQDPGQGLRLIYYSQIVNDFQKGDIAEGYSVSREKKESFPLTVTSAQKNPTAFYLCASSIASPGRQETQYFGPGTRLLVL.

The chain couples TRBV7-2 to TRBJ2-1, with TRBD2 matching 7 bases. The germline CDR1 and CDR2 sequences are SGHTA and FQGNSA. V lost 5 bases and J lost 4; bases outside the gene matches: 8. CDR3 length equals 15 residues. The CDR3 spells CASSPPASGYNEQFF. In DNA, the CDR3 is TGTGCCAGCAGCCCGCCTGCTAGCGGATACAATGAGCAGTTCTTC.

This sequence joins TRBV6-1 and TRBJ2-5; tentative D call: TRBD1 (5 bases). The CDR3 spans 14 residues. Per the germline V gene, CDR1 is MNHNS and CDR2 is SASEGT. Trimming cost V 6 bases and J 0 bases, with 11 bases left between them. DNA of the CDR3: TGTGCCAGCAGCCCCCGACAGAACCAAGAGACCCAGTACTTC. It translates to CASSPRQNQETQYF.

The chain carries TRBV2 and TRBJ2-7; D might be TRBD1 (6 bases). This CDR3 has 12 residues. Germline values: CDR1 SNHLY, CDR2 FYNNEI. V was pared by 6 bases and J by 4 bases, with 10 bases between. CDR3 sequence reads: CASSAQGYEQYF. CDR3 DNA: TGTGCCAGCAGCGCACAGGGTTACGAGCAGTACTTC.

The chain employs TRBV12-5 and TRBJ2-7, with 9 bases matching TRBD2. Germline lookup yields CDR1 LGHNT and CDR2 FRNRAP. CDR3 length: 17 residues. The V and J ends lost 4 bases and 0 bases, in that order; junction bases with no gene match: 10. The CDR3 loop is CASGSTGLAPSSYEQYF. CDR3 bases: TGTGCTAGTGGTTCGACGGGACTAGCACCGAGCTCCTACGAGCAGTACTTC.

J is TRBJ1-2 and V is TRBV30; D not certain. The V end lost 5 bases, the J end lost 4 bases, and 11 bases lay between the germline ends. Germline CDR1 is GTSNPN and CDR2 is SVGIG (reference sequence). This CDR3 is 12 amino acids long. DNA for the CDR3: TGTGCCTGGTACGAGGCGGGCTATGGCTACACCTTC. As protein: CAWYEAGYGYTF.

The rearrangement uses TRBV11-3 and TRBJ2-7; 8 bases match TRBD2. Unmatched junction bases numbered 8, after V lost 7 bases and J lost 0 bases. The germline gives CDR1 SGHNT, CDR2 YENEEA. This CDR3 has 15 amino acids. Written as DNA, the CDR3 is TGTGCCAGCACTGTTTTGGCGGGGGGCTCCTACGAGCAGTACTTC. It specifies CASTVLAGGSYEQYF. Variable domain in full (rest from reference TRBV11-3 and TRBJ2-7): EAGVVQSPRYKIIEKKQPVAFWCNPISGHNTLYWYLQNLGQGPELLIRYENEEAVDDSQLPKDRFSAERLKGVDSTLKIQPAELGDSAVYLCASTVLAGGSYEQYFGPGTRLTVT.